What follows is one T cell receptor (beta chain) and its context. Antigen specificity is unknown. The donors, healthy Caucasians from Russia, were aged about 6 to 90. Peripheral blood, 9.5 to 10 milliliters per donor, was collected. The data originate from a study of blood T cells in healthy people across ages. Study-level points and caveats: Age advanced and TCR beta diversity per million T cells fell, roughly linearly.

This CDR3 is built from 16 residues. CDR1 is SGDLS, CDR2 YYNGEE, per germline. J gave up 7 bases and V 4 bases, and 11 bases lay outside the gene matches. Sample-barcoded 5' priming and a J-beta primer mix drove a second PCR of about 6 to 12 cycles. The authors tagged each cDNA molecule using a template-switch adaptor with 12 random nucleotides. From the 5' RACE reads, TCRdb called clonotypes with MiXCR, one entry per CDR3 protein. The sample yields roughly 1.9 million distinct CDR3 sequences, approximately 39% seen once. The chain combines TRBV9 with TRBJ1-6; 7 bases align to TRBD1. Sequenced sample: blood. The receptor was isolated from a human donor in good health. CDR3 in DNA: TGTGCCAGCAGCCCCGAAGTAGGGACAGACAATTCACCCCTCCACTTT. It specifies CASSPEVGTDNSPLHF.